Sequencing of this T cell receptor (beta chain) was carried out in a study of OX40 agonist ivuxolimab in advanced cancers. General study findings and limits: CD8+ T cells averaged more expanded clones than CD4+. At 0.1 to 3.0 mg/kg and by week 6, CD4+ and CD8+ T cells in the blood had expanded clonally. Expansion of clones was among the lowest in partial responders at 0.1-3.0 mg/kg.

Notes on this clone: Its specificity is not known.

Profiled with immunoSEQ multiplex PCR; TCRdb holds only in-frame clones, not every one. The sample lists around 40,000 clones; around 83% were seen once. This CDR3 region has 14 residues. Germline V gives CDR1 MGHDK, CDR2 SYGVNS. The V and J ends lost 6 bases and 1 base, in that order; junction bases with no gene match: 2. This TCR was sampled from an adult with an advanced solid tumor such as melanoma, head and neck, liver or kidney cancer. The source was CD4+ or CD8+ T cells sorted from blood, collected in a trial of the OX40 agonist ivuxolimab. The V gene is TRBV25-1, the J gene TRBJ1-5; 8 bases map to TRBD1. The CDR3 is CASSRQGSNQPQHF. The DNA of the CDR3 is TGTGCCAGCAGCCGACAGGGGAGCAATCAGCCCCAGCATTTT.